Below, 27 T cell receptor beta chains from the same sample are listed, as sequenced in a study of T cells in Graves' hyperthyroidism and ophthalmopathy. RNA transcripts served as the template for amplifying TCR beta CDR3 regions. The TCR CDR3 first-round RT-PCR relied on the HTBI primer set. TCRdb ran MiXCR on the multiplex PCR reads and lists one entry per CDR3 protein. The table has about 99,000 distinct CDR3 sequences, roughly 50% seen once. The source material was blood. All receptors come from a man aged 40-49 years with Graves' hyperthyroidism.

This clonotype has more than one count but fewer than ten. The chain employs TRBV19 and TRBJ1-1; possible D gene TRBD1, 5 bases. Germline V gene data show CDR1 as LNHDA and CDR2 as SQIVND (reference sequence). Trimming stripped 4 bases from V and 14 bases from J, with 29 bases between. The CDR3 is 16 amino acids. CDR3 in amino acids: CASSSHRDRNLVRAFF. The CDR3 DNA follows: TGTGCCAGTAGTAGCCACCGGGACCGCAATTTGGTGAGAGCCTTCTTT.

This clonotype was recorded a few times. The chain combines TRBV30 with TRBJ2-1; D not resolved. CDR3 size: 14 residues. V lost 1 base and J 1 base, leaving 8 bases between the germline ends. Germline V lookup: CDR1 GTSNPN, CDR2 SVGIG (reference sequence). CDR3 sequence reads: CAWSGRWSYNEQFF. The CDR3 bases are TGTGCCTGGAGTGGGCGTTGGTCCTACAATGAGCAGTTCTTC.

The chain combines TRBV15 with TRBJ2-6; 10 bases line up with TRBD1. Per the germline V gene, CDR1 is LNHNV and CDR2 is YYDKDF (reference sequence). This CDR3 has 15 amino acids. With V trimmed by 4 bases and J by 7 bases, 4 bases remained unmatched. The CDR3 DNA sequence: TGTGCCACCAGCACCTGGACAGGGGGTGCCAACGTCCTGACTTTC. The encoded protein is CATSTWTGGANVLTF.

This clonotype was recorded at least ten times. J is TRBJ1-4 and V is TRBV7-2, with 9 bases aligning to TRBD1. Germline V gene data show CDR1 as SGHTA and CDR2 as FQGNSA. J lost 8 bases, V lost 4 bases, and 14 bases had no gene match. CDR3 length: 17 amino acids. In DNA, the CDR3 is TGTGCCAGCAGCTATTACGGGGTAGGAACAGGGGGCGAAAAACTGTTTTTT. Translated, it gives CASSYYGVGTGGEKLFF.

The chain carries TRBV7-9 and TRBJ1-1; D remains unclear. The germline CDR1 and CDR2 sequences are SEHNR and FQNEAQ (reference sequence). Trimming left V 5 bases short and J 0 bases short, with 10 bases between. This CDR3 contains 14 residues. The DNA of the CDR3 is TGTGCCAGCAGCCAAACACCAGTGAACACTGAAGCTTTCTTT. As protein: CASSQTPVNTEAFF.

This clonotype was found many times. J is TRBJ1-5 and V is TRBV9; D remains ambiguous. Trimming removed 0 bases at V and 5 bases at J, with 9 bases between. Germline lookup yields CDR1 SGDLS and CDR2 YYNGEE. The CDR3 consists of 14 residues. In DNA form, the CDR3 reads TGTGCCAGCAGCGTAGAGGGAGAGGATCAGCCCCAGCATTTT. This gives the protein CASSVEGEDQPQHF.

This clonotype was seen repeatedly, ten times or more. This chain links TRBV9 with TRBJ2-7; D unresolved. Trimming took 0 bases from V and 3 from J, leaving 10 bases between them. The CDR3 loop spans 14 amino acids. The germline gives CDR1 SGDLS, CDR2 YYNGEE. The CDR3 spells CASSVGAGVYEQYF. The CDR3 coding sequence is TGTGCCAGCAGCGTAGGCGCCGGTGTCTACGAGCAGTACTTC.

For this clonotype: Because the CDR3's place on the DNA is in doubt, the DNA is left out and the CDR3 is given as listed by TCRdb. The J gene is TRBJ2-7, the V gene TRBV7-2; TRBD2 reflects the table's D call only, with no check against the DNA. Germline CDR1 is SGHTA and CDR2 is FQGNSA. The CDR3 spans 23 residues, counting both ends. CDR3 amino acids: CASSFYICSARDVAGGPRDEQYF.

This clonotype has only a few counts. The chain recombines TRBV7-8 with TRBJ2-1, with D perhaps TRBD2 (6 bases). Trimming took 5 bases from V and 0 from J, leaving 11 bases between them. Per germline, CDR1 SGHVS and CDR2 FQNEAQ. The CDR3 has 15 residues. CDR3 protein: CASSRLVNSYNEQFF. The CDR3, as DNA: TGTGCCAGCAGCCGACTAGTAAACTCCTACAATGAGCAGTTCTTC.

This clonotype appeared many times. The gene calls are TRBV7-9 and TRBJ2-5; 9 positions match TRBD1. Germline CDR1 SEHNR, CDR2 FQNEAQ (reference sequence). J gave up 5 bases and V 2 bases, and 12 bases lay outside the gene matches. CDR3 length: 17 amino acids. The DNA for the CDR3 is TGTGCCAGCAGCTTACCTGGACAGGGGAGTAATTTTGAGACCCAGTACTTC. Translating gives CASSLPGQGSNFETQYF.

Note on this clonotype: Given a much more abundant clone one base away, this may be a read error. The rearrangement uses TRBV7-2 and TRBJ2-2; 7 bases align to TRBD1. The CDR3 is 16 amino acids. In germline, CDR1 is SGHTA, CDR2 FQGNSA. DNA for the CDR3: TGCGCCAGCAGCTTCGGGACAGCCAGAAGCACCGGGGAGCTGTTTTTT. Protein: CASSFGTARSTGELFF. Variable domain in full (rest from reference TRBV7-2 and TRBJ2-2): GAGVSQSPSNKVTEKGKDVELRCDPISGHTALYWYRQSLGQGLEFLIYFQGNSAPDKSGLPSDRFSAERTGGSVSTLTIQRTQQEDSAVYLCASSFGTARSTGELFFGEGSRLTVL.

This clonotype appeared a single time. Lacking the conserved final phenylalanine or tryptophan, this CDR3 likely reflects a read error. The CDR3, as DNA: TGTGCCAGCAGCCACGGGGGCGCAAGGCCCCAGTACCTC. Its protein is CASSHGGARPQYL. This chain connects TRBV7-2 to TRBJ2-5, with D perhaps TRBD1 or TRBD2 (6 bases each). This CDR3 contains 13 residues. Germline loops: CDR1 SGHTA, CDR2 FQGNSA. The V end was cut by 5 bases, the J end by 9 bases, with 16 bases between.

The gene calls are TRBV5-1 and TRBJ1-1, with D maybe TRBD1 (5 bases). The CDR3 extends over 15 amino acids. Trimming removed 3 bases at V and 2 bases at J, with 14 bases between. In germline, CDR1 is SGHRS, CDR2 YFSETQ. The CDR3 DNA follows: TGCGCCAGCAGCTGGCCGCGGGGGGAAAACACTGAAGCTTTCTTT. It specifies CASSWPRGENTEAFF.

This clonotype was picked up many times. The rearrangement uses TRBV28 and TRBJ2-7; no definite D call. This CDR3 region has 11 residues. Trimming took off 3 bases at V and 3 bases at J, with 3 bases between the two ends. Germline V gene sequence: CDR1 MDHEN, CDR2 SYDVKM. As DNA, the CDR3 is TGTGCCAGCAGTTTTAACTACGAGCAGTACTTC. This encodes CASSFNYEQYF. Filled out from reference TRBV28 and TRBJ2-7, the complete variable domain reads DVKVTQSSRYLVKRTGEKVFLECVQDMDHENMFWYRQDPGLGLRLIYFSYDVKMKEKGDIPEGYSVSREKKERFSLILESASTNQTSMYLCASSFNYEQYFGPGTRLTVT.

Ten or more counts support this clonotype. The V and J genes are TRBV10-3 and TRBJ1-1; 8 nucleotides align to TRBD1. The CDR3 covers 13 residues. With V trimmed by 7 bases and J by 5 bases, 6 bases remained unmatched. CDR1 is ENHRY, CDR2 SYGVKD, per germline. This CDR3 is CAINPTGGTEAFF. In DNA, the CDR3 is TGTGCCATCAACCCTACAGGGGGAACTGAAGCTTTCTTT.

The table lists this clonotype with many counts. The J gene is TRBJ2-1, the V gene TRBV5-8; 9 bases fit TRBD1. The germline CDR1 and CDR2 sequences are SGHTS and YDEGEE. CDR3 length: 15 residues. J was trimmed by 6 bases and V by 3 bases; bases with no gene match: 7. The CDR3 protein is CASSSLGTGPNEQFF. In DNA, the CDR3 is TGTGCCAGCAGCTCGCTGGGGACAGGGCCCAATGAGCAGTTCTTC.

V and J are TRBV7-8 and TRBJ2-2; D is ambiguous. V dropped 1 base and J dropped 8 bases, with 11 bases sitting between them. Germline loops: CDR1 SGHVS, CDR2 FQNEAQ. CDR3 length: 14 amino acids. The CDR3 here is CASSLEVSGGELFF. CDR3 in DNA: TGTGCCAGCAGCTTAGAGGTCTCAGGAGGGGAGCTGTTTTTT.

This clonotype has ten or more counts. This chain links TRBV20-1 with TRBJ2-2; the match to TRBD2 covers 9 bases. Trimming at V came to 3 bases and at J to 1 base, leaving 3 bases not matched to a gene. CDR1 is DFQATT, CDR2 SNEGSKA, per germline (reference sequence). The CDR3 contains 15 residues. The CDR3 DNA reads TGCAGTGCTAGGCCTAGCGGGATGAACACCGGGGAGCTGTTTTTT. This translates into CSARPSGMNTGELFF.

This clonotype was counted at least ten times. V and J are TRBV9 and TRBJ2-1; no firm D call. The length of the CDR3 is 11 residues. CDR1 and CDR2 from the germline V gene are SGDLS and YYNGEE. V was trimmed by 6 bases and J by 5 bases, leaving 6 bases between them. The CDR3 spells CASKGNNEQFF. CDR3 sequence (DNA): TGTGCCAGCAAAGGGAACAATGAGCAGTTCTTC.

The V call is TRBV27, the J call TRBJ2-2; D call uncertain. Looked up from germline, CDR1 is MNHEY and CDR2 is SMNVEV (reference sequence). V was shortened by 2 bases and J by 6 bases, with 7 bases between the two germline ends. This CDR3 is 13 amino acids long. CDR3 nucleotides: TGTGCCAGCAGTTTACTAGTCTCCGGGGAGCTGTTTTTT. Protein sequence: CASSLLVSGELFF.

In this sample, this clonotype turned up many times. The rearrangement joins TRBV7-2 to TRBJ2-7; D is ambiguous. The V end lost 1 base, the J end lost 6 bases, and 10 bases lay between the germline ends. The CDR3 runs to 13 residues. Germline V gene lookup returns CDR1 SGHTA and CDR2 FQGNSA. The CDR3 sequence: CASSLVSSPEQYF. The CDR3 nucleotides are TGTGCCAGCAGCTTAGTTTCCAGTCCCGAGCAGTACTTC.

In its sample, this clonotype was seen a few times. The chain couples TRBV5-4 to TRBJ1-2; 9 bases are shared with TRBD1. There are 15 residues in the CDR3. The J segment lost 8 bases and the V segment lost 4 bases, leaving 12 bases of the junction unmatched. Germline V gene lookup returns CDR1 SGHNT and CDR2 YYREEE (reference sequence). In DNA, the CDR3 is TGTGCCAGCAGCCCGGCGGGACAGGGTGTACGGGGCTACACCTTC. It specifies CASSPAGQGVRGYTF.

This clonotype has just a few counts. V and J are TRBV4-1 and TRBJ2-4; D possibly corresponds to TRBD1 (6 bases). The germline CDR1 and CDR2 sequences are MGHRA and YSYEKL. V was clipped by 4 bases and J by 0 bases, with 16 bases between them. The CDR3 loop spans 17 amino acids. DNA of the CDR3: TGCGCCAGCAGCCTGAACCGGGACACCTTAGCCAAAAACATTCAGTACTTC. This encodes CASSLNRDTLAKNIQYF.

This chain uses TRBV2 with TRBJ2-7; 9 bases are shared with TRBD2. The CDR3 is made up of 15 amino acids. The ends lost 10 bases at V and 2 bases at J; junction bases unmatched: 12. Per the germline V gene, CDR1 is SNHLY and CDR2 is FYNNEI. The CDR3 region has the DNA TGTGCCACCCAGACTAGCGGTTTGCCGACCTACGAGCAGTACTTC. As protein: CATQTSGLPTYEQYF.

A note on this clonotype: This may stem from a read error, because a much larger clone lies one nucleotide away. Here the CDR3 DNA reads TGTGCCAGCAGCTTAGCGAGGAGACATGGGCGTCTCAATGAGCAGTTCTTC. Translated: CASSLARRHGRLNEQFF. The rearrangement joins TRBV7-9 to TRBJ2-1; D remains ambiguous. The CDR3 is 17 residues long. Trimming left V 0 bases short and J 6 bases short, with 18 bases between. The germline V gene encodes CDR1 SEHNR and CDR2 FQNEAQ (reference sequence). The full variable domain, its missing parts supplied by reference TRBV7-9 and TRBJ2-1, is DTGVSQNPRHKITKRGQNVTFRCDPISEHNRLYWYRQTLGQGPEFLTYFQNEAQLEKSRLLSDRFSAERPKGSFSTLEIQRTEQGDSAMYLCASSLARRHGRLNEQFFGPGTRLTVL.

The chain joins TRBV2 to TRBJ1-2, with D possibly TRBD1 on 5 matching bases. The CDR3 runs to 8 residues. The germline V and J ends were trimmed by 6 bases and 12 bases, with 5 bases remaining between them. Germline V lookup: CDR1 SNHLY, CDR2 FYNNEI. CDR3 loop: CASRGDTF. The CDR3 nucleotides read TGTGCCAGCAGGGGGGACACCTTC.

Turning to this clonotype: At one end the junction does not follow the germline gene, possibly because of a read error. This rearrangement joins TRBV10-3 to TRBJ1-1; D not resolved. Germline-derived CDR1 and CDR2 are ENHRY and SYGVKD. CDR3 length equals 13 residues. The CDR3 bases are TGTGCCATCAGTGAGGGGCAGAACACCGAAGCTTTCTTT. This translates into CAISEGQNTEAFF.